This T cell receptor beta chain appears in the sequencing data of a study of human T cells and chemical hapten exposure. V was shortened by 5 bases and J by 4 bases, with 11 bases between the two germline ends. The CDR3 covers 13 residues. CDR1 and CDR2 (germline): SGHTA, FQGNSA. This clonotype was recorded at least ten times. TCRdb re-analysed the RACE reads in MiXCR, keeping a single row per CDR3 protein. Of 42,000 or so distinct CDR3 sequences listed, approximately 9% were seen once; the top ten hold 15%. Time point indicated: patch test 2, 6 weeks after DPC sensitization. The treatment denotes: therapeutic diphenylcyclopropenone sensitization with weekly scalp DPC.

The clonotype originates from a woman in her thirties or forties with alopecia areata. Some clones in this sample may be carry-over from other donors' samples. The chain links TRBV7-2 to TRBJ2-5, with D hard to call. The sample consisted of whole blood, taken in connection with sensitization to the hapten diphenylcyclopropenone (DPC). CDR3 sequence (DNA): TGTGCCAGCAGCCCACAACCCCCAGAGACCCAGTACTTC. Translating gives CASSPQPPETQYF. The variable domain in full, completed from reference TRBV7-2 and TRBJ2-5, reads GAGVSQSPSNKVTEKGKDVELRCDPISGHTALYWYRQSLGQGLEFLIYFQGNSAPDKSGLPSDRFSAERTGGSVSTLTIQRTQQEDSAVYLCASSPQPPETQYFGPGTRLLVL.